These 8 T cell receptor beta chains were all obtained from the same sample, sequenced in a study of blood T cell repertoires in COVID-19. The assay was immunoSEQ multiplex PCR, and TCRdb's table has in-frame clones only and misses some. The data contain a few hundred thousand clones, 75% to 90% of them singletons. Specimen: PBMCs or T cells enriched from blood (not recorded which). These receptor sequences come from a woman between 40 and 50 years old who had recovered from COVID-19.

This clone was counted only a few times. This chain connects TRBV9 to TRBJ2-7; 10 positions agree with TRBD1. The length of the CDR3 is 17 residues. Germline CDR1 SGDLS, CDR2 YYNGEE. The V and J ends lost 0 bases and 3 bases, in that order; junction bases with no gene match: 9. This CDR3 reads CASSVGDPGQGNYEQYF. DNA for the CDR3: TGTGCCAGCAGCGTAGGGGATCCGGGACAGGGGAACTACGAGCAGTACTTC.

This clone was observed a single time. The chain uses TRBV7-2 and TRBJ1-3, with D possibly being TRBD1 (5 bases). There are 14 residues in the CDR3. Trimming removed 2 bases at V and 3 bases at J, with 8 bases between. Germline CDR1 and CDR2: SGHTA and FQGNSA. The CDR3 loop is CASSLSGNGNTIYF. CDR3 nucleotide sequence: TGTGCCAGCAGCTTATCAGGGAATGGAAACACCATATATTTT.

V and J are TRBV19 and TRBJ1-1; a weak D match, TRBD1 (5 bases). V was trimmed by 7 bases and J by 7 bases, leaving 13 bases between them. CDR1 and CDR2 (germline): LNHDA, SQIVND (reference sequence). The CDR3 is 12 residues long. The DNA of the CDR3 is TGTGCCAGTACAGTGGGAAGGGGTGAAGCTTTCTTT. It translates to CASTVGRGEAFF.

The V gene is TRBV5-4, the J gene TRBJ2-2; 9 bases are shared with TRBD2. Germline CDR1 SGHNT, CDR2 YYREEE (reference sequence). The CDR3 has 15 residues. After removal of 3 bases from V and 5 bases from J, the junction contained 5 bases not matched to a gene. The CDR3 DNA follows: TGTGCCAGCAGCTCCCTAGCGGGACGAACCGGGGAGCTGTTTTTT. Translated: CASSSLAGRTGELFF.

The chain couples TRBV9 to TRBJ2-3; a weak D match, TRBD2 (5 bases). V lost 4 bases and J 6 bases, leaving 18 bases between the germline ends. Per germline, CDR1 SGDLS and CDR2 YYNGEE. The CDR3 contains 15 residues. The CDR3 DNA follows: TGTGCCAGCAGCCGTGAAGGCGGGCGACGGGATACGCAGTATTTT. This translates into CASSREGGRRDTQYF.

A remark on this clone: The junction departs from germline at one end; a sequencing error may be responsible. The rearrangement uses TRBV7-2 and TRBJ1-2, with 8 bases identical to TRBD1. Germline V CDR1 and CDR2: SGHTA, FQGNSA. The CDR3 extends over 13 amino acids. The CDR3: CASSAGTGQTYRF. In DNA, the CDR3 is TGTGCCAGCAGCGCCGGGACAGGCCAAACATACAGGTTC. Full variable domain (outside the CDR3, taken from reference TRBV7-2 and TRBJ1-2): GAGVSQSPSNKVTEKGKDVELRCDPISGHTALYWYRQSLGQGLEFLIYFQGNSAPDKSGLPSDRFSAERTGGSVSTLTIQRTQQEDSAVYLCASSAGTGQTYRFGSGTRLTVV.

The chain carries TRBV13 and TRBJ1-2, with a tentative D call TRBD1 (6 bases). Between the trimmed V and J ends, which lost 2 bases and 4 bases, there was a span of 14 bases. The CDR3 spans 15 residues. Germline V gene sequence: CDR1 PRHDT, CDR2 FYEKMQ (reference sequence). This CDR3 reads CASSLKKGGFYGYTF. The DNA for the CDR3 is TGTGCCAGCAGCTTAAAGAAGGGGGGGTTCTATGGCTACACCTTC.

The chain is built from TRBV10-3 and TRBJ1-1, with a weak D call TRBD1 (5 bases). V was shortened by 5 bases and J by 3 bases, with 10 bases between the two germline ends. Germline V CDR1 and CDR2: ENHRY, SYGVKD. This CDR3 comprises 13 residues. CDR3 protein: CAISREGDTEAFF. In DNA, the CDR3 is TGTGCCATCAGTAGGGAAGGGGACACTGAAGCTTTCTTT.